These T cell receptor beta chains were read from a single sample in a study of shared clonotypes between healthy human individuals. The method was immunoSEQ multiplex PCR; TCRdb's version includes in-frame clones alone and lacks a portion of them. The sample comprises roughly 1.5 million clones, under 99% of which are singletons, and roughly 0.42% rests with the top ten. The sequenced sample was naive CD4+ T cells sorted from blood. The origin of the receptors is a young man in good health. The CDR3 runs from the conserved cysteine through the conserved F or W. The D gene is left open where the match is weak. For some rows the clone size is stated as once, few or many, or as a class when expanded; others skip it.

CDR3nt	CDR3aa	v_gene	j_gene	abundance	d_gene
TGCGCCAGCAGCTTGGTGGACAGGGAGAATGAGCAGTTCTTC	CASSLVDRENEQFF	TRBV5-1	TRBJ2-1	-	TRBD1
TGTGCCAGCAGCTTTAGTCCCCGGGTAGCGGCCTACGAGCAGTACTTC	CASSFSPRVAAYEQYF	TRBV7-6	TRBJ2-7	-	-
TGTGCCAGAAGCTTCTTACGCGGACTAGCGGCTTACAATGAGCAGTTCTTC	CARSFLRGLAAYNEQFF	TRBV5-3	TRBJ2-1	-	TRBD2
TGTGCCAGCAGCTTGTTTCAGGCGGGCAATCAGCCCCAGCATTTT	CASSLFQAGNQPQHF	TRBV5-6	TRBJ1-5	-	-
TGTGCCAGTAGTATCGTTTCTCGGGACTATCAGCCCCAGCATTTT	CASSIVSRDYQPQHF	TRBV19	TRBJ1-5	-	-
TGCGCCAGCAGCCGATCCCTGAGGACAGGGCCCACAGATACGCAGTATTTT	CASSRSLRTGPTDTQYF	TRBV4-3	TRBJ2-3	-	TRBD1
TGTGCCAGCAGTGGCGGGCAGGGATACGAGCAGTACTTC	CASSGGQGYEQYF	TRBV2	TRBJ2-7	-	-
TGTGCCAGCAGTCCTCCCCCCCGGGGGGTCCTCGTAGGGATTAACTTC	CASSPPPRGVLVGINF	TRBV28	TRBJ2-7	once	TRBD2
TGTGCCAGCAGCCGGGACTGGGGTTTGGAGCAGTTCTTC	CASSRDWGLEQFF	TRBV6-1	TRBJ2-1	-	-
TGTGCCAGCCGGAAGCAGGGGGATATAGGCGGGGAGCTGTTTTTT	CASRKQGDIGGELFF	TRBV2	TRBJ2-2	-	TRBD1
TGTGCCAGCAGCGTAGGAGGGTGGGGCGAGCAGTACTTC	CASSVGGWGEQYF	TRBV9	TRBJ2-7	-	-
TGTGCCAGCACCGCGGGACTAGCGGACATCGCCTCCTACGAGCAGTACTTC	CASTAGLADIASYEQYF	TRBV2	TRBJ2-7	-	TRBD2
TGCGCCAGCAGCTTGAACACGATGAACACTGAAGCTTTCTTT	CASSLNTMNTEAFF	TRBV5-1	TRBJ1-1	-	-
TGCGCCAGCAGCAGTCCGAACGGGATCTCCAATGAGCAGTTCTTC	CASSSPNGISNEQFF	TRBV10-2	TRBJ2-1	-	-
TGTGCCAGCAGCTTGGGGGCAGGTGTAGGATACGAGCAGTTCTTC	CASSLGAGVGYEQFF	TRBV5-6	TRBJ2-1	-	-
TGTGCCAGCAGCTTGGGGGGGCTGGGGGAAGAGACCCAGTACTTC	CASSLGGLGEETQYF	TRBV5-4	TRBJ2-5	-	-
TGTGCCAGCAGTGATCGTAGGGGGAGTGAAGCTTTCTTT	CASSDRRGSEAFF	TRBV2	TRBJ1-1	-	-
TGTGCCAGCAGCGTAGCCCCCTTTAGCACAGATACGCAGTATTTT	CASSVAPFSTDTQYF	TRBV9	TRBJ2-3	-	-
TGTGCCAGCAGCCTACCACTAGGGACTGAAGCTTTCTTT	CASSLPLGTEAFF	TRBV5-6	TRBJ1-1	-	-
TGTGCCAGCAGCCCACGGGGGCGGAGTTCCTACAATGAGCAGTTCTTC	CASSPRGRSSYNEQFF	TRBV2	TRBJ2-1	-	-
TGTGCCAGCAGCTACGGGGGCGTGGCCGCTGGAAACACCATATATTTT	CASSYGGVAAGNTIYF	TRBV6-6	TRBJ1-3	-	-
TGTGCCAGCAGTGAGCTGAGGAATCAGCCCCAGCATTTT	CASSELRNQPQHF	TRBV2	TRBJ1-5	-	-
TGTGCCAGCAGCTACGGGGGACTAGCAGGAGCCAAAAACATTCAGTACTTC	CASSYGGLAGAKNIQYF	TRBV7-9	TRBJ2-4	-	TRBD2
TGCGCCAGCAGCCAAGTTTGGCCTAGCGGGAGTGTTGGAGACCAGCAGTTCTTC	CASSQVWPSGSVGDQQFF	TRBV4-1	TRBJ2-1	-	TRBD2
TGTGCCATCAGTGAGACCCTTAGCGGGAGAACTATCGAGCAGTTCTTC	CAISETLSGRTIEQFF	TRBV10-3	TRBJ2-1	-	TRBD2
TGTGCCAGCAGTTTATCTAGCGGGAGGTCCTTCCAAGAGACCCAGTACTTC	CASSLSSGRSFQETQYF	TRBV28	TRBJ2-5	-	TRBD2
TGTGCCAGCAGCTTGCGGGAGACAGATACGCAGTATTTT	CASSLRETDTQYF	TRBV7-7	TRBJ2-3	-	TRBD2
TGTGCCACCAGCAGAGAGAGGACGCCCGGCTACACCTTC	CATSRERTPGYTF	TRBV15	TRBJ1-2	-	-
TGTGCCAGCAGTGCCCTAGCGGTAGACGACAATGAGCAGTTCTTC	CASSALAVDDNEQFF	TRBV2	TRBJ2-1	-	TRBD2
TGTGCCTGGAGTACCATTGGAGGGTGGAACGGGTACGAGCAGTACTTC	CAWSTIGGWNGYEQYF	TRBV30	TRBJ2-7	-	-
TGTGCCATCAGTGAGGGACTAGTTGTGACAGATACGCAGTATTTT	CAISEGLVVTDTQYF	TRBV10-3	TRBJ2-3	-	TRBD2
TGTGCCACCAGCAAGGGACAACCCAGCTCCTACGAGCAGTACTTC	CATSKGQPSSYEQYF	TRBV15	TRBJ2-7	-	-
TGTGCCAGCAGTACCGTTGGGGGGTCCTACAATGAGCAGTTCTTC	CASSTVGGSYNEQFF	TRBV28	TRBJ2-1	-	-
TGCGCCAGCAGCACCCGGGACAGGGGACTGAATGAAAAACTGTTTTTT	CASSTRDRGLNEKLFF	TRBV5-1	TRBJ1-4	-	TRBD1
TGTGCCAGTAGTATAGCCGGGGGAGCGAACACCGGGGAGCTGTTTTTT	CASSIAGGANTGELFF	TRBV19	TRBJ2-2	-	-
TGTGCCAGCAGTTTATACGACAGGGAAGCTTTCTTT	CASSLYDREAFF	TRBV7-9	TRBJ1-1	-	-
TGTGCTAGCAGCTTAGCGGTCTGGGACGAGCAGTACTTC	CASSLAVWDEQYF	TRBV7-7	TRBJ2-7	-	-
TGCGCCAGCAGCCTACAGGGGGTGCGCGAAGAGACCCAGTACTTC	CASSLQGVREETQYF	TRBV4-3	TRBJ2-5	once	TRBD1
TGTGCCAGCAGTTTAAGGCAGGGGGGTGATTACGAGCAGTACTTC	CASSLRQGGDYEQYF	TRBV27	TRBJ2-7	-	-
TGTGCCAGCAGACCCCGACTAGCGGGAAACTACGAGCAGTACTTC	CASRPRLAGNYEQYF	TRBV7-2	TRBJ2-7	-	TRBD2
TGTGCCAGCTCCCCGCGCGAAGAGACCCAGTACTTC	CASSPREETQYF	TRBV18	TRBJ2-5	-	-
TGTGCCAGCAGTGAATTTGACGAGGGGGTCTATGGCTACACCTTC	CASSEFDEGVYGYTF	TRBV25-1	TRBJ1-2	-	-
TGCGCCAGCAGCTTGCCTAGCGGGAGGGCGTTAGCCGGGGAGCTGTTTTTT	CASSLPSGRALAGELFF	TRBV5-1	TRBJ2-2	-	TRBD2
TGTGCCAGCAGCCACCCGGGGACGCAGTATTTT	CASSHPGTQYF	TRBV7-2	TRBJ2-3	-	-
TGTGCCAGCAGTTATTCTATGGCGGGAGGTACAGATACGCAGTATTTT	CASSYSMAGGTDTQYF	TRBV6-5	TRBJ2-3	-	TRBD2
TGTGCCAGCTCACAGTCGCGTGGGGATAGATCTTTCTTT	CASSQSRGDRSFF	TRBV18	TRBJ1-1	-	-
TGTGCCAGCAGTTTATGGGGCGCAACCAGGGAGGTGGAGACCCAGTACTTC	CASSLWGATREVETQYF	TRBV28	TRBJ2-5	-	-
TGTGCCAGCAGCCAAGTCAGGGGCTACGAGCAGTACTTC	CASSQVRGYEQYF	TRBV14	TRBJ2-7	once	-
TGTGCCACCAGTAACGGGCCTCGGGGCACAGATACGCAGTATTTT	CATSNGPRGTDTQYF	TRBV15	TRBJ2-3	-	-
TGCAGCGCAGGACCCCATAGCACAGATACGCAGTATTTT	CSAGPHSTDTQYF	TRBV29-1	TRBJ2-3	-	-
TGTGCCAGCAGCGGGACAGGGGGCTTTGAAGCTTTCTTT	CASSGTGGFEAFF	TRBV28	TRBJ1-1	-	TRBD1